One and the same sample provided the 26 T cell receptor beta chains below, sequenced in a study of immune heterogeneity within non-small cell lung tumors. As template, the study used bulk tumor genomic DNA at about 540 ng per sample. Surgery yielded several widely spaced biopsies per primary tumor. Untreated, newly diagnosed non-small cell lung cancer patients underwent curative surgery. A first 10-cycle multiplex round used 32 V-gene and 13 J-gene primers on TCR beta CDR3. MiXCR, run by TCRdb on the multiplex PCR reads, gives a single entry per CDR3 protein. This table holds more than 9,000 distinct CDR3 sequences, around 30% found once. The sequencing sample was made of lung tumor tissue. The receptor set was obtained from a woman in her 50s with non-small cell lung cancer.

Only a few counts were recorded for this clonotype. CDR3 sequence (DNA): TGTGCCAGTAGTATGGACGCACGTGGGTGGCAGCCCCAGCATTTT. Its translation is CASSMDARGWQPQHF. The rearrangement uses TRBV19 and TRBJ1-5; D is unclear. V lost 3 bases and J 7 bases, leaving 16 bases between the germline ends. CDR3 size: 15 residues. CDR1 LNHDA and CDR2 SQIVND come from the germline V gene (reference sequence).

The V call is TRBV6-1, the J call TRBJ1-5; 7 bases fit TRBD1. Germline CDR1 and CDR2: MNHNS and SASEGT. After removal of 6 bases from V and 2 bases from J, the junction contained 7 bases not matched to a gene. The CDR3 runs to 15 residues. As DNA, the CDR3 is TGTGCCAGCAGCCAGGGGAGGGGGCGCAATCAGCCCCAGCATTTT. This sequence encodes CASSQGRGRNQPQHF.

J is TRBJ2-6 and V is TRBV5-6; weak D call: TRBD1 (6 bases). Trimming cost V 4 bases and J 4 bases, with 15 bases left between them. CDR1 and CDR2 from the germline V gene are SGHDT and YYEEEE. The CDR3 loop spans 16 amino acids. The CDR3 sequence: CASSGRTAWGANVLTF. The CDR3 DNA sequence: TGTGCCAGCAGCGGGCGGACAGCCTGGGGGGCCAACGTCCTGACTTTC.

V is TRBV2 and J is TRBJ2-2; no clear D gene. From germline, CDR1 is SNHLY and CDR2 FYNNEI. CDR3 size: 16 residues. Trimming shortened V by 5 bases and J by 6 bases, and 19 bases separated the two germline ends. The CDR3 DNA sequence: TGTGCCAGCAGTTCCACCCCTAGGCTAGTCGCCGGGGAGCTGTTTTTT. As protein: CASSSTPRLVAGELFF.

This clonotype is labeled medium-sized. The chain links TRBV28 to TRBJ2-7; 9 bases fit TRBD1. This CDR3 is 15 amino acids long. CDR1 is MDHEN, CDR2 SYDVKM, per germline. J was trimmed by 6 bases and V by 0 bases; bases with no gene match: 6. The DNA of the CDR3 is TGTGCCAGCAGTTTATGGGGACAGGGTTGGAGCGAGCAGTACTTC. Translated: CASSLWGQGWSEQYF.

Concerning this clonotype: It may be a read error: a sequence one base away is much more abundant. This chain uses TRBV27 with TRBJ1-2; D gene unclear. The germline V gene has CDR1 MNHEY and CDR2 SMNVEV (reference sequence). The CDR3 is 15 residues long. As DNA, the CDR3 is TGTGCCACCCAAAACGACGCCGGCAGAAGTTATGCCTACACCTTC. It codes for CATQNDAGRSYAYTF.

The chain recombines TRBV20-1 with TRBJ2-1; D is possibly TRBD2 (7 bases). Germline CDR1 and CDR2: DFQATT and SNEGSKA (reference sequence). The CDR3 runs 13 residues. The V and J ends lost 5 bases and 7 bases respectively, with 15 bases between them. The CDR3 DNA is TGCAGTGCTTCTAAGGGGGGAGGGAATGAGCAGTTCTTC. This translates into CSASKGGGNEQFF.

Remarks on this clonotype: A much bigger clone sits one base away, suggesting this may be a read error. This is likely a read error, given that the CDR3 carries no conserved phenylalanine or tryptophan at its end. The V call is TRBV28, the J call TRBJ1-6; 10 nucleotides match TRBD1. Germline CDR1 is MDHEN and CDR2 is SYDVKM. This CDR3 has 15 residues. V lost 8 bases, J lost 5 bases, and 6 bases stayed unmatched. The CDR3 DNA reads as TGTGCCAGCGGGGGGGGACAGGGGAATAATTCACCCCTCCACCTT. Encoded protein: CASGGGQGNNSPLHL.

Worth noting for this clonotype: This may be a read error: a much more frequent sequence differs by one nucleotide. The chain combines TRBV11-3 with TRBJ2-2; no reliable D call. This CDR3 is 13 amino acids long. Per the germline V gene, CDR1 is SGHNT and CDR2 is YENEEA. The CDR3 region has the DNA TGTGTCAGCAGCTTAATCGACACCGGGGAGCTGTTTTTT. Translating it yields CVSSLIDTGELFF.

The J gene is TRBJ1-2, the V gene TRBV5-1, with D possibly matching TRBD1 (6 bases). V shed 3 bases and J shed 4 bases, with 16 bases lying between them. The CDR3 contains 15 residues. CDR1 SGHRS and CDR2 YFSETQ come from the germline V gene. The CDR3 bases are TGCGCCAGCAGCTCGGTTGGGACAAACACCTATGGCTACACCTTC. It specifies CASSSVGTNTYGYTF. The full variable domain, rest sourced from reference TRBV5-1 and TRBJ1-2, is KAGVTQTPRYLIKTRGQQVTLSCSPISGHRSVSWYQQTPGQGLQFLFEYFSETQRNKGNFPGRFSGRQFSNSRSEMNVSTLELGDSALYLCASSSVGTNTYGYTFGSGTRLTVV.

This clonotype occurred a few times. The chain combines TRBV6-1 with TRBJ2-1; D perhaps matches TRBD2 (5 bases). The V gene lost 4 bases and the J gene lost 8 bases, with 21 bases spanning the gap. The CDR3 is 16 residues long. The germline V gene has CDR1 MNHNS and CDR2 SASEGT. CDR3: CASSVSRTVSDDEQFF. The CDR3 bases are TGTGCCAGCAGTGTCTCCAGGACCGTTAGCGACGATGAGCAGTTCTTC.

This chain's CDR3 is CASSLLDRSGRPLHF. DNA for the CDR3: TGTGCCAGCAGCCTACTGGACAGGTCCGGCCGTCCCCTCCACTTT. The rearrangement uses TRBV28 and TRBJ1-6, with 7 nucleotides matching TRBD1. Germline V CDR1 and CDR2: MDHEN, SYDVKM. The CDR3 loop spans 15 amino acids. V lost 6 bases, J lost 13 bases, and 15 bases stayed unmatched. Variable domain in full (rest from reference TRBV28 and TRBJ1-6): DVKVTQSSRYLVKRTGEKVFLECVQDMDHENMFWYRQDPGLGLRLIYFSYDVKMKEKGDIPEGYSVSREKKERFSLILESASTNQTSMYLCASSLLDRSGRPLHFGNGTRLTVT.

This clonotype was found a few times. The J gene is TRBJ2-5, the V gene TRBV11-1; no firm D call. Germline V lookup: CDR1 SGHAT, CDR2 FQDESV (reference sequence). The CDR3 spans 15 residues. The ends were cut back, 5 bases at V and 2 bases at J, with 15 bases in the middle. The CDR3 spells CASSAQVQEQETQYF. The CDR3 nucleotides are TGTGCCAGCAGCGCTCAGGTGCAGGAACAAGAGACCCAGTACTTC.

The chain is built from TRBV24-1 and TRBJ2-2; 8 bases agree with TRBD1. The CDR3 contains 16 residues. V trimming: 6 bases; J trimming: 4 bases; junction bases outside the gene matches: 9. The V gene's germline CDR1 is KGHDR and CDR2 SFDVKD. The CDR3 DNA follows: TGTGCCACCAGTTATCCCGGGACAGGAACCACCGGGGAGCTGTTTTTT. Amino acid sequence: CATSYPGTGTTGELFF.

V and J are TRBV19 and TRBJ2-3, with a weak D call TRBD1 (6 bases). Germline assignment: CDR1 LNHDA and CDR2 SQIVND (reference sequence). With 4 bases removed from V and 0 bases from J, the gap between germline ends came to 11 bases. The CDR3 length is 15 residues. The CDR3 DNA sequence: TGTGCCAGTAGTACCGGGACAAGTAGCACAGATACGCAGTATTTT. It translates to CASSTGTSSTDTQYF.

This clonotype was seen a handful of times. The chain has TRBV5-8 and TRBJ2-1, with 12 bases identical to TRBD2. Germline V lookup: CDR1 SGHTS, CDR2 YDEGEE. Germline trimming cut 3 bases from V and 8 bases from J; bases unmatched to any gene: 6. The CDR3 runs 15 residues. CDR3 in DNA: TGTGCCAGCAGCTCTTGGACTAGCGGGATATATGAGCAGTTCTTC. Translated, it gives CASSSWTSGIYEQFF. Looking up the rest from reference TRBV5-8 and TRBJ2-1 gives the full variable domain: EAGVTQSPTHLIKTRGQQATLRCSPISGHTSVYWYQQALGLGLQFLLWYDEGEERNRGNFPPRFSGRQFPNYSSELNVNALELEDSALYLCASSSWTSGIYEQFFGPGTRLTVL.

This clonotype was recorded many times. The CDR3 is CASSLTGDGYTF. CDR3 nucleotide sequence: TGTGCCAGCAGCCTTACTGGGGATGGCTACACCTTC. V and J are TRBV13 and TRBJ1-2; D is unresolved. The ends were cut back, 5 bases at V and 6 bases at J, with 10 bases in the middle. This CDR3 is built from 12 residues. Germline assignment: CDR1 PRHDT and CDR2 FYEKMQ (reference sequence).

The chain employs TRBV4-1 and TRBJ2-7, with TRBD1 matching 7 bases. This CDR3 spans 14 amino acids. Per the germline V gene, CDR1 is MGHRA and CDR2 is YSYEKL. V shed 1 base, J shed 0 bases, and the junction held 0 bases outside the gene matches. CDR3 DNA sequence: TGCGCCAGCAGCCAAGGACAGGGCTCCTACGAGCAGTACTTC. Translation: CASSQGQGSYEQYF.

This clonotype has only a few counts. The chain recombines TRBV4-1 with TRBJ2-3, with 9 bases that match TRBD2. With 4 bases clipped from V and 2 bases from J, the junction kept 4 bases outside the gene matches. This CDR3 spans 15 amino acids. Germline V CDR1 and CDR2: MGHRA, YSYEKL. In DNA, the CDR3 is TGCGCCAGCAGCCCGACTAGCGGTTACACAGATACGCAGTATTTT. This translates into CASSPTSGYTDTQYF.

A word on this clonotype: A much larger clone differs from this one at a single base, so this may be a read error. The V call is TRBV6-1, the J call TRBJ2-7, with a tentative D call TRBD2 (6 bases). This CDR3 spans 15 amino acids. Germline lookup yields CDR1 MNHNS and CDR2 SASEGT. DNA for the CDR3: TGTGCCGGCAGAAGCTGGGGAGGATGGGCCTACGAGCAGTACTTC. Residues: CAGRSWGGWAYEQYF.

This clonotype was counted at least ten times. As DNA, the CDR3 is TGTGCCAGCAGTTACTCTCGACTAGCGTTCTCCTACGAGCAGTACTTC. Its protein product is CASSYSRLAFSYEQYF. The rearrangement uses TRBV6-6 and TRBJ2-7, with TRBD2 identical over 8 bases. This CDR3 contains 16 residues. Germline lookup yields CDR1 MNHNY and CDR2 SVGAGI (reference sequence). The ends lost 0 bases at V and 0 bases at J; junction bases unmatched: 4.

The CDR3 is CATSDSGTGGRNEQFF. As DNA, the CDR3 is TGTGCCACCAGTGACTCCGGGACTGGCGGGAGGAATGAGCAGTTCTTC. J is TRBJ2-1 and V is TRBV24-1, with TRBD2 matching 8 bases. The trim removed 4 bases at V and 7 bases at J, leaving 11 bases unmatched. Per germline, CDR1 KGHDR and CDR2 SFDVKD. The CDR3 is made up of 16 amino acids.

The chain combines TRBV19 with TRBJ1-2; 9 positions match TRBD1. The CDR3 contains 16 residues. V lost 7 bases and J lost 6; bases outside the gene matches: 15. In germline, CDR1 is LNHDA, CDR2 SQIVND (reference sequence). CDR3 in DNA: TGTGCCAGTATTGTCCCGGGACAGGGATCGTTCCATGGCTACACCTTC. As protein: CASIVPGQGSFHGYTF.

V usage is TRBV28 and J usage is TRBJ2-1; D might be TRBD2 (5 bases). V was pared by 5 bases and J by 0 bases, with 14 bases between. This CDR3 region has 16 residues. Germline CDR1 and CDR2: MDHEN and SYDVKM. CDR3 nucleotide sequence: TGTGCCAGCAGTCCCGGGCTGGGGAGCTCCTACAATGAGCAGTTCTTC. Translation gives CASSPGLGSSYNEQFF.

This clonotype is medium-sized by share. This chain joins TRBV30 and TRBJ2-3, with TRBD2 matching 7 bases. The CDR3 is 16 amino acids. The trim removed 0 bases at V and 0 bases at J, leaving 6 bases unmatched. Germline V gene sequence: CDR1 GTSNPN, CDR2 SVGIG (reference sequence). This chain's CDR3 is CAWSVFLAASTDTQYF. The CDR3 nucleotides read TGTGCCTGGAGTGTATTCCTAGCGGCTAGCACAGATACGCAGTATTTT.

This clonotype was found a few times. The chain uses TRBV18 and TRBJ2-3; 11 bases are a match to TRBD2. Germline assignment: CDR1 KGHSH and CDR2 LQKENI. The CDR3 is made up of 19 amino acids. The trim removed 0 bases at V and 2 bases at J, leaving 10 bases unmatched. The CDR3 sequence is CASSPPVRLAGSYTDTQYF. The CDR3, as DNA: TGTGCCAGCTCACCACCGGTGAGACTAGCGGGGAGCTACACAGATACGCAGTATTTT.